This T cell receptor (beta chain) was found in a study of memory CD8 T cells in hepatitis C reinfection. The CDR3 consists of 14 residues. The germline V gene has CDR1 SGDLS and CDR2 YYNGEE. Trimming removed 4 bases from V and 3 bases from J, with 14 bases in between. The time point denotes: pre-reinfection, 55 to 20 weeks before reinfection detection. No in vitro expansion preceded TCR sequencing of the sorted cells. Control naive CD8 T cells came from a couple of donors at all three reinfection time points. Only in-frame clones appear in the TCRdb table, and some are missing; sequencing was by immunoSEQ multiplex PCR. The sample records just over 50,000 clones, roughly 89% being singletons.

The chain combines TRBV9 with TRBJ2-7; D is possibly TRBD1 (6 bases). The TCR was taken from a man between 18 and 35 years old with hepatitis C virus infection. The source material was naive CD8+ T cells sorted from blood. As DNA, the CDR3 is TGTGCCAGCAGCACCGAAGGGGGTTTCTACGAGCAGTACTTC. This sequence encodes CASSTEGGFYEQYF.